Shown below are 5 T cell receptor beta chains from a single sample sequenced in a study of blood T cell repertoires in COVID-19. The method was immunoSEQ multiplex PCR; TCRdb's version includes in-frame clones alone and lacks a portion of them. The sample shows around 150,000 clones, about 81% of them seen only once. Sequencing was performed on peripheral blood. The receptors come from a woman older than 75 with acute or convalescent COVID-19.

The J gene is TRBJ2-1, the V gene TRBV6-5, with a weak D call TRBD1 (6 bases). Between the trimmed V and J ends, which lost 5 bases and 12 bases, there was a span of 17 bases. The CDR3 spans 13 residues. Germline V gene lookup returns CDR1 MNHEY and CDR2 SVGAGI. CDR3 bases: TGTGCCAGCAGTACCAATCGAGGGGGTGGGCAGTTCTTC. It is translated as CASSTNRGGGQFF.

The chain carries TRBV5-1 and TRBJ2-6; the match to TRBD1 covers 7 bases. Germline V gene lookup returns CDR1 SGHRS and CDR2 YFSETQ. The ends lost 4 bases at V and 0 bases at J; junction bases unmatched: 10. This CDR3 has 18 amino acids. CDR3 amino acids: CASSAWTGALSGANVLTF. The CDR3 DNA is TGCGCCAGCAGCGCTTGGACAGGCGCCCTCTCTGGGGCCAACGTCCTGACTTTC.

The rearrangement uses TRBV28 and TRBJ1-5; a possible D gene is TRBD1 (6 bases). Deletions cut 6 bases from V and 0 bases from J, with 9 bases between. The CDR3 length is 14 residues. The germline V gene encodes CDR1 MDHEN and CDR2 SYDVKM. The CDR3 loop reads CASSRGHSNQPQHF. The CDR3 DNA is TGTGCCAGCAGCCGGGGACATAGCAATCAGCCCCAGCATTTT.

This clone was seen just once. V and J are TRBV3-1 (or the pseudogene TRBV3-2) and TRBJ2-2; no reliable D call. The ends were cut back, 1 base at V and 1 base at J, with 22 bases in the middle. This CDR3 has 20 amino acids. Germline CDR1 reads LGHDT; CDR2 reads YNNKEL (reference sequence). The CDR3 here is CASSQGWSRIILRNTGELFF. The CDR3 DNA follows: TGTGCCAGCAGCCAAGGTTGGTCGAGGATCATCCTGAGGAACACCGGGGAGCTGTTTTTT.

The rearrangement links TRBV5-6 to TRBJ1-5; D unclear. The V end lost 1 base, the J end lost 5 bases, and 10 bases lay between the germline ends. Germline V gene lookup returns CDR1 SGHDT and CDR2 YYEEEE. The CDR3 loop spans 14 amino acids. CDR3 sequence reads: CASSLYGVDQPQHF. The CDR3 DNA follows: TGTGCCAGCAGCTTGTACGGGGTTGATCAGCCCCAGCATTTT.